This TCR beta chain was sequenced for a study of T cell repertoires in cytomegalovirus infection (dated 2019 in TCRdb). Looking at the study overall: Recently identified HLA-C-restricted CMV epitopes, whose presentation resists viral immunomodulation, were targeted by peptide stimulations together with well-studied HLA-B-restricted epitopes. The HLA type of each donor mattered for the analysis, because public TCR beta signatures pointed to carriage of CMV infection along with the matching HLA type.

Overall results and qualifications from the work: The ex vivo response was dominated by HLA-C-restricted CMV-specific TCR beta clonotypes, which also provided the single most frequent clonotype in two of eight donors. Cumulative frequency of public TCR beta family members discriminated carriers of CMV infection plus the relevant HLA type in this cohort and an independent approximately 350-donor cohort.

The CDR3 runs 16 residues from the cysteine to the phenylalanine. CDR3 DNA is the only sequence kept; it has 48 bases, read in frame from the first base. As encoded in the germline V gene, CDR1 is MNHEY while CDR2 is SVGAGI. Trimming at the junction amounts to 0 bases on V and 0 bases on J, and the germline ends lie 9 bases apart. A word on this clonotype: What antigen it recognizes has not been identified. No quality values exist for individual bases; no much larger clone is one base distant.

The treatment or condition label on this specimen signifies: in vitro stimulation with specific CMV peptide epitopes to enrich CMV-specific T cells. TCRdb shows the sequencer as Illumina HiSeq 1500. TCRdb applied fastp at Q25 and MiXCR to the public reads, then kept only in-frame beta chains. Each CDR3 protein appears once, grouped with its most common genes and DNA. For this sample the table gives about 220,000 distinct CDR3 sequences, of which 38% were detected only once. The top ten hold approximately 59% of the sample. This chain is built from TRBV6-5 and TRBJ1-3, with the D gene uncertain. The sample here was CD8+ T cells from cultured PBMCs, taken from culture after CMV antigen stimulation. This TCR derives from a human donor in good health (CMV status not recorded). Some clones in this sample may be carry-over from other donors' samples. The DNA is TGTGCCAGCAGTTACTCGGACCGATTCTCTGGAAACACCATATATTTT. Its protein reads: CASSYSDRFSGNTIYF.